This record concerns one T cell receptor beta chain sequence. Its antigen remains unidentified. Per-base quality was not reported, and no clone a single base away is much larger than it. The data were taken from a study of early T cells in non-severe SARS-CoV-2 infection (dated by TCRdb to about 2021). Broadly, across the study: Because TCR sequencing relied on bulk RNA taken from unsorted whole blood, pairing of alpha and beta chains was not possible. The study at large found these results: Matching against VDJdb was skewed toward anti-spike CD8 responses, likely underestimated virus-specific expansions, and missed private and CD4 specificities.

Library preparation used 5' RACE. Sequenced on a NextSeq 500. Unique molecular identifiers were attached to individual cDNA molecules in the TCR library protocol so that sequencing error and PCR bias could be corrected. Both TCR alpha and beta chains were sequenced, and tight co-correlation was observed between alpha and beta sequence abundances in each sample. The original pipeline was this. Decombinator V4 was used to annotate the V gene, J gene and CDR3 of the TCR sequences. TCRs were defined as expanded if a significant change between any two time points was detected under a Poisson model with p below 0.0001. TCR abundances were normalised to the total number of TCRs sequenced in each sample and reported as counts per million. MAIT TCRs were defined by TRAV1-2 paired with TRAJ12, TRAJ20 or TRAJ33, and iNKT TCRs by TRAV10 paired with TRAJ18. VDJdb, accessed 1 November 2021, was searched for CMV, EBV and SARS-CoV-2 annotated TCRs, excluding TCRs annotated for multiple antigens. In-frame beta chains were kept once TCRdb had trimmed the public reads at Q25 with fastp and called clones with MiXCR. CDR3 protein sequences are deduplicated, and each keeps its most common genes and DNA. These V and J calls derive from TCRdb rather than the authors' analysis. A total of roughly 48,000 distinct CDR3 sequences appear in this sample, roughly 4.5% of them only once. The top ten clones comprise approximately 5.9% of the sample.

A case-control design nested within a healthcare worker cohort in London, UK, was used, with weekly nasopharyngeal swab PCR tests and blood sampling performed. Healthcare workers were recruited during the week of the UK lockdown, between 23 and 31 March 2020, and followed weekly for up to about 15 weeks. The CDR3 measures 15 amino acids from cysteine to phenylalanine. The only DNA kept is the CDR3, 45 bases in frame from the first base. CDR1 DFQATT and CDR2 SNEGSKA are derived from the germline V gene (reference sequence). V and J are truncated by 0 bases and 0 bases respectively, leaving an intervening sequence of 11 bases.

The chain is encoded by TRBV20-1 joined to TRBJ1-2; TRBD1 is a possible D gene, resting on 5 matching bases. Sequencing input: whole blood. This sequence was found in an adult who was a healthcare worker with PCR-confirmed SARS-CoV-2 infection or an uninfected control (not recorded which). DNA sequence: TGCAGTGCTAGAGATCCGGGGCACACTAACTATGGCTACACCTTC. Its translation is CSARDPGHTNYGYTF.